The 4 T cell receptor beta chains given below trace back to one sample, sequenced in a study of blood T cells in healthy people across ages. PCR was performed a second time for 7 to 11 cycles using a sample-barcoded 5' primer and a J-beta primer mix. From the 5' RACE reads, TCRdb called clonotypes with MiXCR, one entry per CDR3 protein. In the table there are 790,000 or so distinct CDR3 sequences, around 50% of which are singletons. The specimen sequenced was blood. The receptors stem from a man in his forties or fifties in good health.

This chain uses TRBV7-8 with TRBJ1-1; D is uncertain. The CDR3 consists of 14 residues. Germline lookup yields CDR1 SGHVS and CDR2 FQNEAQ. Deletions cut 8 bases from V and 1 base from J, with 14 bases between. CDR3 coding DNA: TGTGCCAGCGGAACCGAAGGGTGGAACACTGAAGCTTTCTTT. It yields the protein CASGTEGWNTEAFF. Full variable domain (remainder filled in from reference TRBV7-8 and TRBJ1-1): GAGVSQSPRYKVAKRGQDVALRCDPISGHVSLFWYQQALGQGPEFLTYFQNEAQLDKSGLPSDRFFAERPEGSVSTLKIQRTQQEDSAVYLCASGTEGWNTEAFFGQGTRLTVV.

The DNA of the CDR3 is TGTGCCAGCAGCCCTGCGTTGGGAGGGGGAAACATTCAGTACTTC. Its translation is CASSPALGGGNIQYF. This chain links TRBV3-1 with TRBJ2-4, with D perhaps matching TRBD2 (7 bases). This CDR3 spans 15 amino acids. CDR1 and CDR2 (germline): LGHDT, YNNKEL (reference sequence). With 4 bases removed from V and 6 bases from J, the gap between germline ends came to 16 bases.

V and J are TRBV7-9 and TRBJ1-5; 10 positions match TRBD1. With 5 bases clipped from V and 5 bases from J, the junction kept 6 bases outside the gene matches. CDR1 is SEHNR and CDR2 is FQNEAQ in the germline V gene (reference sequence). This CDR3 is 15 amino acids long. CDR3 loop: CASSNPGTGDQPQHF. DNA for the CDR3: TGTGCCAGCAGCAATCCCGGGACAGGGGATCAGCCCCAGCATTTT.

The chain links TRBV20-1 to TRBJ1-6, with no clear D. The CDR3 contains 15 residues. Germline V gene data show CDR1 as DFQATT and CDR2 as SNEGSKA (reference sequence). V lost 6 bases and J lost 10, with 22 bases in between. The CDR3 loop is CSAKRGSYGNSPLHF. The CDR3 DNA follows: TGCAGTGCAAAGCGTGGGTCTTATGGGAACTCACCCCTCCACTTT.